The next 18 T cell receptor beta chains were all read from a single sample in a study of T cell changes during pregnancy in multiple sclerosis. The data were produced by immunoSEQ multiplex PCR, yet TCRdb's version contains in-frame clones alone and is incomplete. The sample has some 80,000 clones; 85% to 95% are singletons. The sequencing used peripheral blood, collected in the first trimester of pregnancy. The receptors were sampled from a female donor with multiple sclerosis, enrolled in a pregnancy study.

CDR3 in amino acids: CSVGGTGGFYEQYF. The DNA for the CDR3 is TGCAGCGTTGGAGGGACAGGGGGCTTCTACGAGCAGTACTTC. V usage is TRBV29-1 and J usage is TRBJ2-5, with TRBD1 matching 12 bases. The J call could be wrong; TRBJ2-7 is a better fit for the DNA end. The germline V gene encodes CDR1 SQVTM and CDR2 ANQGSEA. The CDR3 is made up of 14 amino acids.

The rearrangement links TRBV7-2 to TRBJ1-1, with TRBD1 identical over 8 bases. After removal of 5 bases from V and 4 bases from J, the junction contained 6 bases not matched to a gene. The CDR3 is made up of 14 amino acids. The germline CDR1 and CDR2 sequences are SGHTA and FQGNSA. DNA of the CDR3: TGTGCCAGCAGCCTCGGGACAGGACTCACTGAAGCTTTCTTT. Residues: CASSLGTGLTEAFF.

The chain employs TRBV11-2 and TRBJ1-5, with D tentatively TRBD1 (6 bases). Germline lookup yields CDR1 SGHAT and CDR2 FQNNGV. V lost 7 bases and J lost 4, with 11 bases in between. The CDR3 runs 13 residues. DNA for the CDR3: TGTGCCAGCACCCAGGGGCCGAATCAGCCCCAGCATTTT. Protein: CASTQGPNQPQHF.

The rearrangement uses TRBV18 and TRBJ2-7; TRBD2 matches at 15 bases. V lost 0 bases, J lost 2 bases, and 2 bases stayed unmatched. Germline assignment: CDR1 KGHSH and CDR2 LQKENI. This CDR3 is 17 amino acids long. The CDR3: CASSPPGLAGGTYEQYF. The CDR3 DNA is TGTGCCAGCTCACCACCGGGACTAGCGGGGGGCACCTACGAGCAGTACTTC.

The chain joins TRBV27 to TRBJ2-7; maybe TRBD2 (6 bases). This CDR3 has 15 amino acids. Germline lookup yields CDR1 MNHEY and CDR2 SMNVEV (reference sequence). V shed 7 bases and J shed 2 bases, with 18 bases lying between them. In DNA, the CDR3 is TGTGCCAGCAAAGAAAGTGGAGGGTACCCCTACGAGCAGTACTTC. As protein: CASKESGGYPYEQYF.

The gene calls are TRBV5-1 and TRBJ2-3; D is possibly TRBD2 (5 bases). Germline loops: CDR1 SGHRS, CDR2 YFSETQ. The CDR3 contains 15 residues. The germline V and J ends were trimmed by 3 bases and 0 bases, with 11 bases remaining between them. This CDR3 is CASSSGLASTDTQYF. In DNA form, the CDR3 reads TGCGCCAGCAGCTCTGGACTGGCTAGCACAGATACGCAGTATTTT.

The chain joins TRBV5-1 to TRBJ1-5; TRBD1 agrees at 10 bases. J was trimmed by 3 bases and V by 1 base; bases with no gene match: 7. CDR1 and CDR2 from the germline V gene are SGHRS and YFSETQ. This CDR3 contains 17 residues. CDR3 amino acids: CASSLRTGGTNNQPQHF. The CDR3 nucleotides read TGCGCCAGCAGCTTGCGGACAGGGGGTACAAACAATCAGCCCCAGCATTTT.

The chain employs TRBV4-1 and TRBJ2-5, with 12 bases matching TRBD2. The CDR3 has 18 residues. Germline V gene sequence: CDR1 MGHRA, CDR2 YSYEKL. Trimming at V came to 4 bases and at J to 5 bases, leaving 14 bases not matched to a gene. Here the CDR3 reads CASSPSLKLAGGDETQYF. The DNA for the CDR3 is TGCGCCAGCAGCCCTTCGTTGAAGCTAGCGGGAGGGGATGAGACCCAGTACTTC.

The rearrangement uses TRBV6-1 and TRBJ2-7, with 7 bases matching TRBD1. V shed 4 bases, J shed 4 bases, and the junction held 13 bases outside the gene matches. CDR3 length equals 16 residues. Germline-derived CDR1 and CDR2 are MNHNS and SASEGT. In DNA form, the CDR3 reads TGTGCCAGCAGTGGTGGGACGGCAGGGGGATTGTACGAGCAGTACTTC. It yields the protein CASSGGTAGGLYEQYF.

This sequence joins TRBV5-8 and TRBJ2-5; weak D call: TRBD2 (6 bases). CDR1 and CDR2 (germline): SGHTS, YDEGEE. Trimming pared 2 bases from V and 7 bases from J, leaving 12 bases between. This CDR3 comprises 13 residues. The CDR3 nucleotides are TGTGCCAGCAGCTTCGGACTACTAGGGACCCAGTACTTC. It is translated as CASSFGLLGTQYF. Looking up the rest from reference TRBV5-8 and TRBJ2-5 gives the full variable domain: EAGVTQSPTHLIKTRGQQATLRCSPISGHTSVYWYQQALGLGLQFLLWYDEGEERNRGNFPPRFSGRQFPNYSSELNVNALELEDSALYLCASSFGLLGTQYFGPGTRLLVL.

CDR3 residues: CASSAHRGHYEQYF. The DNA for the CDR3 is TGTGCCAGCAGCGCCCACAGGGGACATTACGAGCAGTACTTC. The genes are TRBV7-2 and TRBJ2-7; TRBD1 agrees at 7 bases. Losses at the gene ends were 5 bases for V and 4 bases for J; bases not matched to a gene: 8. The CDR3 totals 14 residues. Germline values: CDR1 SGHTA, CDR2 FQGNSA.

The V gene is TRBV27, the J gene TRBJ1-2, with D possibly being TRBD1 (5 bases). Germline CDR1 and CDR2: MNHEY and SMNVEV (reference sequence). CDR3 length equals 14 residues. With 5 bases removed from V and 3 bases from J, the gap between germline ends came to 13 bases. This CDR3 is CASSNSQAYYGYTF. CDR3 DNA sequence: TGTGCCAGCAGTAACTCACAGGCCTACTATGGCTACACCTTC.

The CDR3 protein is CASSYLGAGNEQFF. As DNA, the CDR3 is TGTGCCAGCAGTTACTTGGGGGCAGGTAATGAGCAGTTCTTC. V gene TRBV6-5 combines with J gene TRBJ2-1; the D gene is possibly TRBD1 (6 bases). The CDR3 runs to 14 residues. V was cut by 1 base and J by 7 bases, with 11 bases left in between. Germline V CDR1 and CDR2: MNHEY, SVGAGI.

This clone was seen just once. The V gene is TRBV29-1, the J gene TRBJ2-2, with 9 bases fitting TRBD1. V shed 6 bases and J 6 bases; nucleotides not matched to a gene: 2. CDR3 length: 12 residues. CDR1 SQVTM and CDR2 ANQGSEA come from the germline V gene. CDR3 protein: CSVGQGPGELFF. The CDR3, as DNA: TGCAGCGTGGGACAGGGACCCGGGGAGCTGTTTTTT.

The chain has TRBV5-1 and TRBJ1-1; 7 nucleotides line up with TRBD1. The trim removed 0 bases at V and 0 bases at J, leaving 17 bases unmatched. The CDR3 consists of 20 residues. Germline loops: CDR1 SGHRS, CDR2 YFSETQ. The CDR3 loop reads CASSLVKGASLGPMNTEAFF. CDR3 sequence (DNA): TGCGCCAGCAGCTTGGTTAAGGGGGCGAGCCTCGGACCAATGAACACTGAAGCTTTCTTT.

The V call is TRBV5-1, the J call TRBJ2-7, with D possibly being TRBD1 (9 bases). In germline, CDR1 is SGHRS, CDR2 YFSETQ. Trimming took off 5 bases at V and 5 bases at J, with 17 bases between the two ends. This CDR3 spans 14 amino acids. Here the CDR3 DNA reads TGCGCCAGCAGTAGCGGGACAGGGTCTAACGAGCAGTACTTC. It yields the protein CASSSGTGSNEQYF.

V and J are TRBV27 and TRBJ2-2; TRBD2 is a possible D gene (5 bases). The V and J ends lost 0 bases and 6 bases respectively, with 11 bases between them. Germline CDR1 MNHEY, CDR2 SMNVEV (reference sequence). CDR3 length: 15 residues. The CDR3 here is CASSLSGRYPGELFF. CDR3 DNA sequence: TGTGCCAGCAGTTTATCGGGGAGATACCCCGGGGAGCTGTTTTTT.

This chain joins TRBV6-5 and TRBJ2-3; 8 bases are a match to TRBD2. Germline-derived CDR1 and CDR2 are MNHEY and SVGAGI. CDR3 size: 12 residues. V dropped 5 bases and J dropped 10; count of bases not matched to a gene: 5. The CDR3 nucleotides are TGTGCCAGCAGTGGCGGGGGGATGGCGCAGTATTTT. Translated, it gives CASSGGGMAQYF.